This T cell receptor beta chain was documented in a study of T cells after yellow fever vaccination. The CDR3 consists of 16 residues. CDR1 LGHNA and CDR2 YNFKEQ come from the germline V gene. The V and J ends lost 2 bases and 3 bases, in that order; junction bases with no gene match: 2. TCR cDNA, made by 5'RACE template switching, carried an added universal primer site and UMIs. TCRdb reprocessed the 5' RACE reads via MiXCR and lists one record per CDR3 protein. The profile shows roughly 150,000 distinct CDR3 sequences, less than 8.5% of them singletons. This clonotype has ten or more counts. Here the sequenced sample was CD4+ T cells sorted from PBMCs, taken 10 days after the yellow fever booster vaccination. This TCR was sampled from a man in his thirties or forties who received the YFV17D yellow fever vaccine. The chain couples TRBV4-2 to TRBJ2-1; 12 bases are shared with TRBD2. CDR3 loop: CASSQLAGGHYNEQFF. The CDR3 DNA reads TGTGCCAGCAGCCAACTAGCGGGAGGGCACTACAATGAGCAGTTCTTC.